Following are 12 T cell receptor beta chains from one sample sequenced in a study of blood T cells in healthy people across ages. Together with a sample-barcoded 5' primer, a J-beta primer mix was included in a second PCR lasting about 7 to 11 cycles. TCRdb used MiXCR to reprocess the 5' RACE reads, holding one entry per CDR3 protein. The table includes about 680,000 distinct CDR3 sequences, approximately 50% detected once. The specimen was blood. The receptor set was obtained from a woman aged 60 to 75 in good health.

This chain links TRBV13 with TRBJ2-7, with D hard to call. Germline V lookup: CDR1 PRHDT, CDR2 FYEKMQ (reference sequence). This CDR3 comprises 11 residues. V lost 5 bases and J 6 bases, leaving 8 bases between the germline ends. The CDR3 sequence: CASSRNPEQYF. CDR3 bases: TGTGCCAGCAGCCGAAACCCCGAGCAGTACTTC. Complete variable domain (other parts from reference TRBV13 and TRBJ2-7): AAGVIQSPRHLIKEKRETATLKCYPIPRHDTVYWYQQGPGQDPQFLISFYEKMQSDKGSIPDRFSAQQFSDYHSELNMSSLELGDSALYFCASSRNPEQYFGPGTRLTVT.

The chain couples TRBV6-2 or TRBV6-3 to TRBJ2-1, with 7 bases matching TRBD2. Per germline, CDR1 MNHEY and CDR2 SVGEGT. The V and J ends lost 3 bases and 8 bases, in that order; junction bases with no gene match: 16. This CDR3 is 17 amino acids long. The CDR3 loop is CASSYLDWRELVDEQFF. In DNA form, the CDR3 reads TGTGCCAGCAGTTATCTGGACTGGCGGGAGCTTGTCGATGAGCAGTTCTTC.

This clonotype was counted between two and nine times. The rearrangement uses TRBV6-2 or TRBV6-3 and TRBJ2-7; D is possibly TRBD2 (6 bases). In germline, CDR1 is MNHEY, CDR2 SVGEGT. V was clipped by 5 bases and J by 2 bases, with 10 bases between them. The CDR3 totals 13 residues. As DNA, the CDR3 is TGTGCCAGCAGTGACAGACTAGCCTACGAGCAGTACTTC. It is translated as CASSDRLAYEQYF.

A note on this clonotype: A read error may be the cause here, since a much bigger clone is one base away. Written as DNA, the CDR3 is TGCAGTGCTAGCCCTGTGGATCGGGAGGGTATGAAGGAGCAGTTCTTC. It translates to CSASPVDREGMKEQFF. This sequence joins TRBV20-1 and TRBJ2-1; the match to TRBD2 covers 8 bases. The V segment lost 3 bases and the J segment 10 bases; nucleotides outside the gene matches: 17. Germline CDR1 reads DFQATT; CDR2 reads SNEGSKA (reference sequence). The CDR3 length is 16 residues.

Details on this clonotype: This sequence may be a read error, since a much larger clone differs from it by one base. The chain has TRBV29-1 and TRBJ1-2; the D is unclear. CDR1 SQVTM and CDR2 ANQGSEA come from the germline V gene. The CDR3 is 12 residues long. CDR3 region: CRVDSHFYGYTF. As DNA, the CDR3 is TGCAGAGTTGATTCACACTTCTATGGCTACACCTTC. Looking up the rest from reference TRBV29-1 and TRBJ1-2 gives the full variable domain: SAVISQKPSRDICQRGTSLTIQCQVDSQVTMMFWYRQQPGQSLTLIATANQGSEATYESGFVIDKFPISRPNLTFSTLTVSNMSPEDSSIYLCRVDSHFYGYTFGSGTRLTVV.

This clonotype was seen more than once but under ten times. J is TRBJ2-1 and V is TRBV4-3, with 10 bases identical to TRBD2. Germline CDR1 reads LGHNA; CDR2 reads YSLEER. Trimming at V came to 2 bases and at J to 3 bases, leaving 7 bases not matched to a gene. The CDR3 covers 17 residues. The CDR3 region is CASSQTMIAGGYNEQFF. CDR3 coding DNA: TGCGCCAGCAGCCAAACTATGATAGCGGGGGGCTACAATGAGCAGTTCTTC.

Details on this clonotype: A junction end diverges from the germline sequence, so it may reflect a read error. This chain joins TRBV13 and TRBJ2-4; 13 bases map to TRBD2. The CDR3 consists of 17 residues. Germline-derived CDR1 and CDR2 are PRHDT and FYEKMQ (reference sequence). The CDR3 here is CASSLGTSGNSKNIQYF. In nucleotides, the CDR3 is TGTGCCAGCAGCCTAGGGACTAGCGGGAACTCCAAAAACATTCAGTACTTC.

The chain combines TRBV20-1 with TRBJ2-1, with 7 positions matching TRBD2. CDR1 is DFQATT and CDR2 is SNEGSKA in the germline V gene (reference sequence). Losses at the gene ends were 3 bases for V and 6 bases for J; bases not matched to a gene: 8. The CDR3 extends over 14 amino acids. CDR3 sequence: CSARGEGPRNEQFF. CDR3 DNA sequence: TGCAGTGCTAGGGGGGAGGGCCCTCGCAATGAGCAGTTCTTC.

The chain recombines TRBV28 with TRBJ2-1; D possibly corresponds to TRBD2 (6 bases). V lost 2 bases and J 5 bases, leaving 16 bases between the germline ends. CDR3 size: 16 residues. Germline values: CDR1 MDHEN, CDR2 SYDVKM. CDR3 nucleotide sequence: TGTGCCAGCAGTTTAACCCGGCTAGCGCGGGACAATGAGCAGTTCTTC. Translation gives CASSLTRLARDNEQFF.

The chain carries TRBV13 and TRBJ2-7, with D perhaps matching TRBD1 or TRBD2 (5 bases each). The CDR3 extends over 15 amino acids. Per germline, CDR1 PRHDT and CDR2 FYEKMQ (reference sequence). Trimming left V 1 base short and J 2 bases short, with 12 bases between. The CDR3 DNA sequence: TGTGCCAGCAGCTTAGTCGGGGACCCCACCTACGAGCAGTACTTC. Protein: CASSLVGDPTYEQYF. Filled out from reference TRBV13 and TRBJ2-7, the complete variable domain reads AAGVIQSPRHLIKEKRETATLKCYPIPRHDTVYWYQQGPGQDPQFLISFYEKMQSDKGSIPDRFSAQQFSDYHSELNMSSLELGDSALYFCASSLVGDPTYEQYFGPGTRLTVT.

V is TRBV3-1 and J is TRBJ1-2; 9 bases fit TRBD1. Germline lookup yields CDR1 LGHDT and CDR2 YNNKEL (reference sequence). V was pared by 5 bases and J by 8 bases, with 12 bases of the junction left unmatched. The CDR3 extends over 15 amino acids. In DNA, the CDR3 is TGTGCCAGCAGCGCATCGACCGGGACAGGGTTGGGCTACACCTTC. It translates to CASSASTGTGLGYTF.

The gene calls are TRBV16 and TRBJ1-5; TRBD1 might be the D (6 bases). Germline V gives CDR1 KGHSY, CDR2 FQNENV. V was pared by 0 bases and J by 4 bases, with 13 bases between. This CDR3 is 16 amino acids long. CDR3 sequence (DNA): TGTGCCAGCAGCCAATCGATGACAGGACGGAATCAGCCCCAGCATTTT. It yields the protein CASSQSMTGRNQPQHF.